This TCR beta chain was recorded in a study of PD-1 blockade in classical Hodgkin lymphoma (dated by TCRdb to 2019 to 2021). The study in broad terms: Nivolumab dosing was 3 mg/kg intravenously every 2 weeks, continuing until either disease progression or unacceptable toxicity. The study used TCR beta sequencing and CyTOF to define a peripheral blood immune signature of response to PD-1 blockade in classical Hodgkin lymphoma. Here is what the overall study found, with its caveats: Diversity was lower in patients who began nivolumab less than 1 year after ASCT, so these patients were left out of later analyses to avoid confounding by immune reconstitution. The study covered only a single clinical trial cohort, and the causes of the repertoire differences, possibly disease activity or prior therapy, were still not defined. Trial patients with a complete response had baseline diversity similar to that of newly diagnosed patients, while partial responders and progressors had significantly lower diversity. CD4+ but not CD8+ TCR diversity rose significantly by C4D1 (p=0.0027 vs p=0.16), most apparent in complete responders (p=0.02). Baseline TCR diversity was reported to be lower in newly diagnosed patients than in healthy donors, and even lower in relapsed/refractory patients.

The Qiagen DNeasy kit was used to extract genomic DNA from unsorted PBMCs and from the negatively selected CD4+ and CD8+ fractions. TCR beta CDR3 regions were subjected to amplification by immunoSEQ multiplex PCR with primers that anneal to V and J segments. A synthetic immune receptor repertoire was used to minimize amplification bias, and any residual bias was removed computationally once sequencing was done. Under the source paper's analysis protocol: Custom Python scripts were used to quantify repertoire diversity as the Shannon entropy index. Unsorted, CD4+ and CD8+ repertoires were analyzed separately, except in combined analyses where CD4+ and CD8+ sequences were merged in silico. A clone was considered expanded if an increase in frequency of at least 2-fold after treatment relative to C1D1 was found, and a pseudocount of 0.5 was applied to clones undetected at baseline. Clones with 0 or 1 copy at C1D1 were classified as singleton clones, and clones with 2 or more copies were classified as non-singleton clones. Clones expanded in unsorted samples were annotated as CD4+, CD8+ or unknown by matching protein sequences in sorted samples from the same patient. Wilcoxon tests on paired samples were used to test diversity changes from C1D1 to C4D1. In TCRdb, the immuneACCESS table is reduced to in-frame sequences with V and J assigned. These tables do not hold every clone; where another copy was compared, an unresolved V gene accounts for under half, and the others remain unexplained. The D gene and trimming were derived from the DNA, and the V and J assignments and clone size from that table. The sample records 45,000 to 55,000 clones, approximately 84% of which are singletons. Approximately 15% of the sample rests with the top ten.

Taken from the germline V gene (reference sequence), the CDR1 and CDR2 loops are LNHNV and YYDKDF. Compared with germline, V lacks 3 bases and J lacks 4 bases; bases without a gene match: 5. From cysteine to phenylalanine, the CDR3 is 16 amino acids long. The DNA shown is the 48-base CDR3, in frame from base 1. A single count supports this clone. There is no known antigen for this receptor. Per-base qualities were not stored, and no clone one base away is much larger. The time point label here, explained by the study, means: cycle 1 day 1 (C1D1), immediately before nivolumab initiation. Every trial patient had relapsed after autologous stem cell transplantation, and cohorts A, B and C differed in prior brentuximab vedotin exposure. The trial cohort included fewer than 65 patients with relapsed/refractory classical Hodgkin lymphoma, and each patient had a best overall response of complete response, partial response or progressive disease. Single-agent nivolumab was administered to trial patients in the multi-cohort phase II CheckMate 205 trial. An independent review committee assessed best overall response by applying the 2007 International Working Group response criteria. Trial PBMCs were collected immediately before nivolumab initiation (C1D1) and during therapy at cycle 2 day 1 and cycle 4 day 1. Peripheral blood was collected in 8 mL Vacutainer Cell Preparation Tubes, from which PBMCs were isolated by centrifugation and then cryopreserved.

Sample: peripheral blood mononuclear cells (PBMCs), taken at baseline. The chain employs TRBV15 and TRBJ2-2; TRBD2 fits 10 bases in the junction. This clonotype was obtained from a human donor with classical Hodgkin lymphoma. CDR3 sequence: CATSSPAGGSTGELFF. The DNA sequence is given as TGTGCCACCAGCAGCCCAGCGGGAGGGTCCACCGGGGAGCTGTTTTTT.